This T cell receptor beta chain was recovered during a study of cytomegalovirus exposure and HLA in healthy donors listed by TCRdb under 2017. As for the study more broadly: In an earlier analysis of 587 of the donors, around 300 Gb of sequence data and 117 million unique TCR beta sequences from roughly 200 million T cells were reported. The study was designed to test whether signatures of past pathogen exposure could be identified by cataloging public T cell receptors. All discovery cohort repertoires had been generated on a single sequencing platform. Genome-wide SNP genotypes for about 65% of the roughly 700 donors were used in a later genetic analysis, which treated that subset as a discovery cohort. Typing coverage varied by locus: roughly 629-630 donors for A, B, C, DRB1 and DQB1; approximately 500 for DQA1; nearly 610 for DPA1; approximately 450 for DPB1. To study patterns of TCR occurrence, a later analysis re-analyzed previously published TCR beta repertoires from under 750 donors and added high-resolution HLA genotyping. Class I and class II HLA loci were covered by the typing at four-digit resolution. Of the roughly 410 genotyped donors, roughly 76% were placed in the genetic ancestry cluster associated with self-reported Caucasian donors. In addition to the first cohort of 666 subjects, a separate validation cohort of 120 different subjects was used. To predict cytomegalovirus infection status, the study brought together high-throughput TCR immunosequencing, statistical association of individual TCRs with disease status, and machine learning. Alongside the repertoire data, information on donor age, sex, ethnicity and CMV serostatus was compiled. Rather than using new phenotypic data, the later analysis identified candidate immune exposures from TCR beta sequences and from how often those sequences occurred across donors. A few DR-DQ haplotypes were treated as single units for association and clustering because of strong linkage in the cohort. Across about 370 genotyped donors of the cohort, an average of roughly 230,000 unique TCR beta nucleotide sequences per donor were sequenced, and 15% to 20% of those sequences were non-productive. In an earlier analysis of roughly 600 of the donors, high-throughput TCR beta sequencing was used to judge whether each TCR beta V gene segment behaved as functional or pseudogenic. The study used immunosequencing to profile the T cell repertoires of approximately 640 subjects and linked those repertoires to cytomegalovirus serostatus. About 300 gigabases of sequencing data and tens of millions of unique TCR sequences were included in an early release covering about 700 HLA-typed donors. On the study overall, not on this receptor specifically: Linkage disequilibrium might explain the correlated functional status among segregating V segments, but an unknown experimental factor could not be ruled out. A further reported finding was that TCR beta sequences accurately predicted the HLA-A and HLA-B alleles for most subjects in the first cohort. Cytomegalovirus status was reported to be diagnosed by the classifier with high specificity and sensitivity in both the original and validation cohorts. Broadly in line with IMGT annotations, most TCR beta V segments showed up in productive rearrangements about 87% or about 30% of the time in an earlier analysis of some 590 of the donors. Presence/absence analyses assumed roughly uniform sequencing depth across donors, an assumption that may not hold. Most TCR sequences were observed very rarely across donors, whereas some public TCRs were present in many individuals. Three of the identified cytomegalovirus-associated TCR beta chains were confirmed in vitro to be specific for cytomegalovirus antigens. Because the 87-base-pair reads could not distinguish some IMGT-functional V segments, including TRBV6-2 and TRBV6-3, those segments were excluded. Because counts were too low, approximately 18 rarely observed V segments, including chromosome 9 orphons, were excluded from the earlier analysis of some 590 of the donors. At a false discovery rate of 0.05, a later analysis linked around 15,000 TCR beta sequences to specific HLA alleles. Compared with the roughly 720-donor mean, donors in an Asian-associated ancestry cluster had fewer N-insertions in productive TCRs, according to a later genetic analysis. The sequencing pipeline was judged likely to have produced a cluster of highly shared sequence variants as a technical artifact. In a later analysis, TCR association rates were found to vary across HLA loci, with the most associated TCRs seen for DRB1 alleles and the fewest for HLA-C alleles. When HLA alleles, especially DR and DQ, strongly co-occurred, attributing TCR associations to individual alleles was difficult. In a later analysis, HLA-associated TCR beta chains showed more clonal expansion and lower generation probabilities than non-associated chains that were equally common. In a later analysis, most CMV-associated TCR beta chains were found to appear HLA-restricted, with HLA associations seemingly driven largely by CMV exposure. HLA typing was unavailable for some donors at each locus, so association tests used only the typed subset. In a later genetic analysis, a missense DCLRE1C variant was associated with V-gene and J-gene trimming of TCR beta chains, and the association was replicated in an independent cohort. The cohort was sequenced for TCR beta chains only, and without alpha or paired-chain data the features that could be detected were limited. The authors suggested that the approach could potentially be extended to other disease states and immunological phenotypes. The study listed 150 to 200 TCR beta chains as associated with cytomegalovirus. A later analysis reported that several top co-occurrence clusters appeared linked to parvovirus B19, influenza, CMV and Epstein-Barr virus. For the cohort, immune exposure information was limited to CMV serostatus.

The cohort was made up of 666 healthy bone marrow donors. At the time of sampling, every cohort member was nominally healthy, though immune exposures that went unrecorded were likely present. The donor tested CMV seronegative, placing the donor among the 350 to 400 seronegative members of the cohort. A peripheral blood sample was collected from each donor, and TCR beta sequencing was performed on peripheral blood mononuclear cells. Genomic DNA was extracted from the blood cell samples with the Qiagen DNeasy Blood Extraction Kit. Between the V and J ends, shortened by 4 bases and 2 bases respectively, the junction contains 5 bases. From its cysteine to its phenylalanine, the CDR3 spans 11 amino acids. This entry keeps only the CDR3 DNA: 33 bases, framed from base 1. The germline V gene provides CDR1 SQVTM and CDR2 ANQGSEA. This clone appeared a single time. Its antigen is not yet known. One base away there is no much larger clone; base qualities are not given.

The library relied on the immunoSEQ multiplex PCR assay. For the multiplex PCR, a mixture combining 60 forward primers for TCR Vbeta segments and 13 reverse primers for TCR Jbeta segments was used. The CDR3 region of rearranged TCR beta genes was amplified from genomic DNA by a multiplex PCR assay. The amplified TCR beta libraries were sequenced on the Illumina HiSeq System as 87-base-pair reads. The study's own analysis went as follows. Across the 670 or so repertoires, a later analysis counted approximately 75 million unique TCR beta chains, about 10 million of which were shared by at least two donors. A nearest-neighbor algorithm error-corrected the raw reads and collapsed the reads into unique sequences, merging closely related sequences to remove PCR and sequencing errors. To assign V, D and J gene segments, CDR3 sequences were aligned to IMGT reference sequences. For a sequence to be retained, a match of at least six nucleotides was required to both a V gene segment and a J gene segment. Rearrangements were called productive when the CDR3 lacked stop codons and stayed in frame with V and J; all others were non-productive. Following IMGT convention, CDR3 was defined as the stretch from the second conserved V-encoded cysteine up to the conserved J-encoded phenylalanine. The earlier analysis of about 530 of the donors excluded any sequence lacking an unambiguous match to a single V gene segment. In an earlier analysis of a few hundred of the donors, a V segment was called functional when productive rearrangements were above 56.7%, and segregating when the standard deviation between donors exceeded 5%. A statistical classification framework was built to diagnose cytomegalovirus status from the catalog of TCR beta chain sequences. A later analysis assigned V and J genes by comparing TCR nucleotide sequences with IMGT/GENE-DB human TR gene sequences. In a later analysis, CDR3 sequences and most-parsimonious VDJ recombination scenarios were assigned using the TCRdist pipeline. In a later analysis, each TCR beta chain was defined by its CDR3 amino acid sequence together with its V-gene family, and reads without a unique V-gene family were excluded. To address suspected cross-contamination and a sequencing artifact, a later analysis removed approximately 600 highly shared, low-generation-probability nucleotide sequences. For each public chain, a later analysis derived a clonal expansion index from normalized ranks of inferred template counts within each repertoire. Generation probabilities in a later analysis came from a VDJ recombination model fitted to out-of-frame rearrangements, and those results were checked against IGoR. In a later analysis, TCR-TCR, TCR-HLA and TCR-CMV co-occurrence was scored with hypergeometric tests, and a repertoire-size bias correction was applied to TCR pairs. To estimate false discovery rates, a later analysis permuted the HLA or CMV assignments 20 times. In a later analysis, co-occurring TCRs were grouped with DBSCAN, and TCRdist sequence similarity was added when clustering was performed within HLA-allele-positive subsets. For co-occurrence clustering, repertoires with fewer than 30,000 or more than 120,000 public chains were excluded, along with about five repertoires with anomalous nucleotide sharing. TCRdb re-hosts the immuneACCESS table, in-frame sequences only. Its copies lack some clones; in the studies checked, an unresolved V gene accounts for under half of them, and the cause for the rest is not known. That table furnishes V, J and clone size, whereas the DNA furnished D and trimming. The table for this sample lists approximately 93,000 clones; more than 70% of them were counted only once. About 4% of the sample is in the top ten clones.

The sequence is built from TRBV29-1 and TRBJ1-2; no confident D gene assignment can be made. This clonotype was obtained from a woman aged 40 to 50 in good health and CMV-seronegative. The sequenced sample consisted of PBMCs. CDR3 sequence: CSVGGNYGYTF. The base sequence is TGCAGCGTTGGAGGGAACTATGGCTACACCTTC.